These T cell receptor beta chains were read from a single sample in a study of cytomegalovirus exposure and HLA in healthy donors. Generated by immunoSEQ multiplex PCR, the TCRdb table keeps only in-frame clones and is missing some. The sample lists some 130,000 clones, 70% to 80% occurring once. Sequenced sample: PBMCs. These receptors were collected from a man aged 45 to 65 in good health and CMV-seronegative. Each CDR3 is given with its conserved first and last residue. A D gene is named only where the DNA matches it firmly. Rows give clone size only sometimes, using once, few, many, or a class for an expanded clone.

TRBJ1-1 TRBV28 13 - - CASSLGQNTEAFF TGTGCCAGCAGCCTGGGACAGAACACTGAAGCTTTCTTT
TRBJ1-1 TRBV27 12 - - CASHRGNTEAFF TGTGCCAGCCACCGGGGGAACACTGAAGCTTTCTTT
TRBJ1-2 TRBV14 13 - - CASRRDSLEGYTF TGTGCCAGCAGGCGAGACAGTCTGGAAGGCTACACCTTC
TRBJ2-5 TRBV2 11 TRBD2 - CASQRDETQYF TGTGCCAGCCAGCGGGACGAGACCCAGTACTTC
TRBJ1-5 TRBV28 12 - - CASSFSNQPQHF TGTGCCAGCAGTTTCAGTAATCAGCCCCAGCATTTT
TRBJ2-7 TRBV6-5 15 TRBD2 - CASSRTGTSPYEQYF TGTGCCAGCAGTCGGACCGGGACTAGTCCCTACGAGCAGTACTTC
TRBJ2-1 TRBV9 15 - - CASSGELSSYNEQFF TGTGCCAGCAGTGGTGAACTAAGCTCCTACAATGAGCAGTTCTTC
TRBJ1-1 TRBV11-2 12 TRBD1 - CASSVDRTGAFF TGTGCCAGCAGCGTAGACCGGACAGGAGCTTTCTTT
TRBJ2-1 TRBV9 15 TRBD2 - CASSPGLAGYNEQFF TGTGCCAGCAGCCCGGGGCTAGCGGGGTACAATGAGCAGTTCTTC
TRBJ1-2 TRBV7-8 13 - - CASSLPTGLGYTF TGTGCCAGCAGCTTGCCTACAGGGTTGGGCTACACCTTC
TRBJ1-5 TRBV2 14 - - CASSEQGSNQPQHF TGTGCCAGCAGTGAGCAGGGGAGCAATCAGCCCCAGCATTTT
TRBJ2-3 TRBV7-6 14 - few CASSPQQDTDTQYF TGTGCCAGCAGCCCACAACAGGATACAGATACGCAGTATTTT
TRBJ2-7 TRBV5-6 13 - - CASSSGSHYEQYF TGTGCCAGCAGCTCCGGGTCTCACTACGAGCAGTACTTC
TRBJ2-7 TRBV29-1 13 - - CSVASGDVYEQYF TGCAGCGTGGCCTCAGGGGATGTCTACGAGCAGTACTTC
TRBJ1-4 TRBV5-1 14 - - CASSSGTPNEKLFF TGCGCCAGCAGCAGTGGGACACCGAATGAAAAACTGTTTTTT